This T cell receptor beta chain was sequenced during a study of T-cell reconstitution after alpha-beta-depleted transplantation in children. Unique molecular identifiers featured in how the TCRbeta library was prepared. Via MiXCR, TCRdb re-called the PCR reads, giving one row per CDR3 protein. The sample has a few hundred thousand distinct CDR3 sequences; around 12% are singletons. This clonotype was seen ten or more times. This CDR3 has 16 residues. Trimming stripped 0 bases from V and 4 bases from J, with 13 bases between. The germline gives CDR1 LNHNV, CDR2 YYDKDF (reference sequence). The source is a human donor who donated a stem cell graft to a child with combined immunodeficiency. V gene TRBV15 combines with J gene TRBJ2-1; no clear D. The material sequenced was PBMCs from the stem cell graft donor, taken from the stem cell graft. This chain's CDR3 is CATSRDKRLNYNEQFF. The CDR3 coding sequence is TGTGCCACCAGCAGAGATAAGCGTCTGAATTACAATGAGCAGTTCTTC.